The present entry profiles one T cell receptor beta chain with its context. Sequenced by immunoSEQ multiplex PCR; TCRdb stores in-frame clones only, minus some. Found here are about 40,000 clones, 92% of them singletons; the top ten hold 10% to 15%. The data are from a study of T cell changes during pregnancy in multiple sclerosis. Germline V gene data show CDR1 as SGHTA and CDR2 as FQGNSA. The CDR3 has 12 residues. V dropped 5 bases and J dropped 3 bases, with 8 bases sitting between them. The sequencing here drew on CD8+ T cells from peripheral blood mononuclear cells, taken in the first trimester of pregnancy. The chain employs TRBV7-2 and TRBJ2-7; D unclear. This clonotype originated in a female donor with multiple sclerosis, enrolled in a pregnancy study. The CDR3 is CASSLNGYEQYF. The DNA of the CDR3 is TGTGCCAGCAGCCTAAACGGCTACGAGCAGTACTTC.